The 24 T cell receptor beta chains below all came from one sample that was sequenced in a study of cytomegalovirus exposure and HLA in healthy donors (dated by TCRdb to about 2017). The method was the immunoSEQ multiplex PCR assay. For the multiplex PCR, a mixture combining 60 forward primers for TCR Vbeta segments and 13 reverse primers for TCR Jbeta segments was used. The source is immuneACCESS, and TCRdb retained only in-frame sequences with V and J called. Part of the clones is not carried over; for the studies checked, unresolved V genes explain less than half of this, and the remainder is unexplained. The table for this sample lists around 200,000 clones; roughly four fifths of them were counted only once. Clones ranked in the top ten supply roughly 1.9% of the sample. The sample taken for sequencing was PBMCs. These receptors all come from a woman in her twenties or thirties in good health and CMV-seropositive.

V gene TRBV2 combines with J gene TRBJ2-5; 8 nucleotides match TRBD1. The DNA end favors TRBJ2-7, so the J call may be wrong. Germline V lookup: CDR1 SNHLY, CDR2 FYNNEI. CDR3 length: 14 amino acids. CDR3 in DNA: TGTGCCAGCAGTCCTCAGGGGGCTGGCTACGAGCAGTACTTC. Its translation is CASSPQGAGYEQYF.

This sequence joins TRBV10-1 and TRBJ2-7, with 7 bases that match TRBD2. After removal of 2 bases from V and 7 bases from J, the junction contained 5 bases not matched to a gene. CDR1 is WNHNN, CDR2 SYGVQD, per germline (reference sequence). There are 13 residues in the CDR3. The CDR3 is CASSEITSEEQYF. Here the CDR3 DNA reads TGCGCCAGCAGTGAGATAACTAGCGAAGAGCAGTACTTC.

J is TRBJ1-6 and V is TRBV9; 7 bases map to TRBD1. CDR1 is SGDLS and CDR2 is YYNGEE in the germline V gene. The CDR3 loop spans 17 amino acids. The trim removed 2 bases at V and 4 bases at J, leaving 9 bases unmatched. CDR3 amino acids: CASSVADRTIYNSPLHF. CDR3 DNA sequence: TGTGCCAGCAGCGTTGCGGACAGGACCATATATAATTCACCCCTCCACTTT.

The J gene is TRBJ2-6, the V gene TRBV28; D unresolved. CDR1 MDHEN and CDR2 SYDVKM come from the germline V gene. Trimming removed 4 bases at V and 0 bases at J, with 7 bases between. CDR3 length: 15 amino acids. CDR3 in DNA: TGTGCCAGCAGTTATACGAGCTCTGGGGCCAACGTCCTGACTTTC. It yields the protein CASSYTSSGANVLTF. Using reference TRBV28 and TRBJ2-6 for the parts outside the CDR3, the full variable domain is DVKVTQSSRYLVKRTGEKVFLECVQDMDHENMFWYRQDPGLGLRLIYFSYDVKMKEKGDIPEGYSVSREKKERFSLILESASTNQTSMYLCASSYTSSGANVLTFGAGSRLTVL.

The chain uses TRBV5-4 and TRBJ2-2; the D gene is possibly TRBD2 (5 bases). Germline lookup yields CDR1 SGHNT and CDR2 YYREEE (reference sequence). V was cut by 1 base and J by 7 bases, with 8 bases left in between. The CDR3 is 13 amino acids. CDR3 region: CASSLRGNGELFF. Here the CDR3 DNA reads TGTGCCAGCAGCTTGCGGGGAAACGGGGAGCTGTTTTTT.

This sequence joins TRBV7-2 and TRBJ1-4; D is perhaps TRBD1 (5 bases). With 4 bases removed from V and 7 bases from J, the gap between germline ends came to 19 bases. This CDR3 has 16 residues. The germline V gene has CDR1 SGHTA and CDR2 FQGNSA. CDR3 protein: CASSSERGGLGEKLFF. CDR3 nucleotide sequence: TGTGCCAGCAGCTCGGAAAGGGGTGGCCTTGGTGAAAAACTGTTTTTT.

This rearrangement joins TRBV25-1 to TRBJ1-2; a possible D gene is TRBD1 (6 bases). Germline V lookup: CDR1 MGHDK, CDR2 SYGVNS. The germline V and J ends were trimmed by 2 bases and 7 bases, with 11 bases remaining between them. The CDR3 has 13 amino acids. CDR3 protein: CASSETGRGGYTF. The CDR3 DNA reads TGTGCCAGCAGTGAAACAGGGAGGGGTGGCTACACCTTC.

The V call is TRBV2, the J call TRBJ1-1; possibly TRBD1 for D (5 bases). Germline V CDR1 and CDR2: SNHLY, FYNNEI. There are 15 residues in the CDR3. V shed 6 bases and J shed 7 bases, with 21 bases lying between them. CDR3 nucleotides: TGTGCCAGCAGAGTACAGACAGTAACCGGCGGTGAAGCTTTCTTT. This translates into CASRVQTVTGGEAFF.

V gene TRBV19 combines with J gene TRBJ1-5; perhaps TRBD1 as D (6 bases). V was trimmed by 8 bases and J by 7 bases, leaving 24 bases between them. The germline CDR1 and CDR2 sequences are LNHDA and SQIVND (reference sequence). This CDR3 comprises 16 residues. CDR3 protein: CASERNGGGPGQPQHF. In DNA form, the CDR3 reads TGTGCCAGTGAACGTAACGGGGGGGGCCCAGGGCAGCCCCAGCATTTT.

The chain has TRBV11-2 and TRBJ2-7; D ambiguous. The V gene's germline CDR1 is SGHAT and CDR2 FQNNGV. The CDR3 totals 13 residues. V was trimmed by 2 bases and J by 5 bases, leaving 10 bases between them. CDR3 residues: CASSLSLENEQYF. The CDR3 DNA is TGTGCCAGCAGCTTATCCCTAGAAAACGAGCAGTACTTC.

V gene TRBV6-5 combines with J gene TRBJ1-2; D uncertain. The CDR3 has 14 residues. Germline CDR1 is MNHEY and CDR2 is SVGAGI. Trimming took off 2 bases at V and 7 bases at J, with 14 bases between the two ends. The CDR3 loop is CASSYIGVERGYTF. CDR3 in DNA: TGTGCCAGCAGTTACATCGGGGTGGAACGTGGCTACACCTTC.

This clone was detected once. This rearrangement joins TRBV7-2 to TRBJ2-7; 8 positions agree with TRBD2. Germline values: CDR1 SGHTA, CDR2 FQGNSA. CDR3 length: 15 amino acids. V shed 6 bases and J 5 bases; nucleotides not matched to a gene: 12. The CDR3 loop reads CASREPGGLWNEQYF. The CDR3 DNA reads TGTGCCAGCAGAGAGCCGGGGGGGCTCTGGAACGAGCAGTACTTC.

This chain joins TRBV9 and TRBJ2-7, with a possible D match to TRBD2 (5 bases). The CDR3 spans 14 residues. Trimming pared 4 bases from V and 1 base from J, leaving 12 bases between. CDR1 SGDLS and CDR2 YYNGEE come from the germline V gene. DNA for the CDR3: TGTGCCAGCAGCCTAGCACTAGTTTCCTACGAGCAGTACTTC. Residues: CASSLALVSYEQYF.

This chain joins TRBV4-3 and TRBJ2-3; TRBD2 aligns across 9 bases. V trimming: 1 base; J trimming: 6 bases; junction bases outside the gene matches: 14. Germline CDR1 LGHNA, CDR2 YSLEER. The CDR3 runs 18 residues. For the CDR3, the DNA is TGCGCCAGCAGCCAAGGGTCGGACTGGCGGGGGGGCAGCGATACGCAGTATTTT. Translating it yields CASSQGSDWRGGSDTQYF.

The rearrangement joins TRBV7-2 to TRBJ2-7; 11 bases are a match to TRBD2. The V and J ends lost 8 bases and 12 bases, in that order; junction bases with no gene match: 27. This CDR3 has 18 amino acids. CDR1 and CDR2 from the germline V gene are SGHTA and FQGNSA. The CDR3 loop reads CASYPGGLAGGARGKAYF. CDR3 sequence (DNA): TGTGCCAGCTACCCGGGAGGACTAGCGGGCGGTGCGAGGGGGAAAGCGTACTTC.

V usage is TRBV7-6 and J usage is TRBJ2-3; the match to TRBD1 covers 9 bases. V lost 4 bases and J lost 5; bases outside the gene matches: 7. There are 15 residues in the CDR3. The V gene's germline CDR1 is SGHVS and CDR2 FNYEAQ. The CDR3 nucleotides read TGTGCCAGCAGCTCGAACAGGGGGCTCATAGATACGCAGTATTTT. Its translation is CASSSNRGLIDTQYF.

This chain links TRBV30 with TRBJ1-2, with a weak D call TRBD1 (6 bases). This CDR3 has 13 residues. Per germline, CDR1 GTSNPN and CDR2 SVGIG (reference sequence). V lost 0 bases, J lost 7 bases, and 12 bases lay in between. The CDR3 DNA is TGTGCCTGGAGTGTTGAGGGGGTTGGTGGCTACACCTTC. It is translated as CAWSVEGVGGYTF.

The chain carries TRBV30 and TRBJ1-5; D perhaps matches TRBD1 (5 bases). The CDR3 spans 15 residues. Germline-derived CDR1 and CDR2 are GTSNPN and SVGIG (reference sequence). V lost 0 bases and J 4 bases, leaving 13 bases between the germline ends. In DNA form, the CDR3 reads TGTGCCTGGAGTGTACTGGACAAGAGGAATCAGCCCCAGCATTTT. This encodes CAWSVLDKRNQPQHF.

The CDR3 DNA reads as TGCACCAGCAGCCCCCTCGGGGTAGTGTGGGTCCGGAACACCATATATTTT. Residues: CTSSPLGVVWVRNTIYF. J is TRBJ1-3 and V is TRBV1. TRBV1 is a recognized pseudogene. The CDR3 contains 17 residues.

J is TRBJ1-5 and V is TRBV27; 9 positions agree with TRBD1. The length of the CDR3 is 14 residues. Germline V gene sequence: CDR1 MNHEY, CDR2 SMNVEV (reference sequence). J was trimmed by 4 bases and V by 5 bases; bases with no gene match: 3. CDR3 coding DNA: TGTGCCAGCAGTCCCGGGACAGGGAATCAGCCCCAGCATTTT. As protein: CASSPGTGNQPQHF.

The V and J genes are TRBV9 and TRBJ2-5; weak D call: TRBD2 (6 bases). The germline V gene encodes CDR1 SGDLS and CDR2 YYNGEE. With 0 bases removed from V and 2 bases from J, the gap between germline ends came to 17 bases. The CDR3 spans 17 residues. In nucleotides, the CDR3 is TGTGCCAGCAGCGTAGGTGGTGGAGCGGGTGTACAAGAGACCCAGTACTTC. It specifies CASSVGGGAGVQETQYF.

The CDR3 protein is CASTLASSNYGYTF. The DNA for the CDR3 is TGTGCCAGCACCCTAGCGAGTTCTAACTATGGCTACACCTTC. This chain connects TRBV7-9 to TRBJ1-2, with D unresolved. V gave up 7 bases and J gave up 0 bases, with 12 bases separating them. The germline V gene encodes CDR1 SEHNR and CDR2 FQNEAQ (reference sequence). The CDR3 is made up of 14 amino acids. Full variable domain (rest looked up from reference TRBV7-9 and TRBJ1-2): DTGVSQNPRHKITKRGQNVTFRCDPISEHNRLYWYRQTLGQGPEFLTYFQNEAQLEKSRLLSDRFSAERPKGSFSTLEIQRTEQGDSAMYLCASTLASSNYGYTFGSGTRLTVV.

This CDR3 is CAWLVVKRNEKLFF. DNA of the CDR3: TGTGCCTGGCTAGTCGTAAAAAGGAATGAAAAACTGTTTTTT. The chain carries TRBV30 and TRBJ1-4; D gene uncertain. Trimming shortened V by 5 bases and J by 5 bases, and 15 bases separated the two germline ends. CDR3 length: 14 amino acids. The germline V gene has CDR1 GTSNPN and CDR2 SVGIG (reference sequence).

The chain has TRBV7-9 and TRBJ1-4; D remains unclear. CDR1 is SEHNR and CDR2 is FQNEAQ in the germline V gene (reference sequence). The V gene lost 5 bases and the J gene lost 11 bases, with 12 bases spanning the gap. This CDR3 has 12 residues. The CDR3: CASSAAGAKLFF. CDR3 bases: TGTGCCAGCAGCGCCGCGGGAGCGAAACTGTTTTTT.